This is a list of T cell receptor beta chains from one sample in a study of vaccination effects on CD4 cells after COVID-19. Method: immunoSEQ multiplex PCR; TCRdb's copy keeps in-frame clones and lacks some. The profile shows fewer than 80,000 clones, just under 75% of them singletons. No antigen is known for these receptors. Sample: CD4+ T cells from PBMCs cultured with HCoV-229E spike peptides, taken after COVID-19 vaccination. The receptors originated from a human donor who received a COVID-19 vaccine. Both conserved end residues are part of each CDR3. The D gene is left open where the match is weak. Clone size appears in some rows only: once, few, many, or a class for an expanded clone.

j_call	v_call	clone_size	d_call	cdr3_nt	cdr3_aa
TRBJ2-4	TRBV12-5	NA	NA	TGTGCTAGTGGTTTGTCCAGACAGGTAGGGAACATTCAGTACTTC	CASGLSRQVGNIQYF
TRBJ1-2	TRBV5-1	few	TRBD1	TGCGCCAGCAGCACAGGGGTGGTTGGGGGCTACACCTTC	CASSTGVVGGYTF
TRBJ2-3	TRBV9	NA	NA	TGTGCCAGCAGCGCGACGGGTACGCAGTATTTT	CASSATGTQYF
TRBJ1-5	TRBV19	NA	NA	TGTGCCAGTAGTAACCCCTATAGCAATCAGCCCCAGCATTTT	CASSNPYSNQPQHF
TRBJ1-6	TRBV9	NA	NA	TGTGCCAGCCGCTCGGGGCAAGTAAATTCACCCCTCCACTTT	CASRSGQVNSPLHF
TRBJ2-5	TRBV5-8	NA	TRBD2	TGTGCCAGCAGCCGTAGCGGGGGGGACCAAGAGACCCAGTACTTC	CASSRSGGDQETQYF
TRBJ2-1	TRBV24-1	NA	TRBD2	TGTGCCACCAGTGATGGACTAGCGTTTGAGCAGTTCTTC	CATSDGLAFEQFF
TRBJ1-6	TRBV10-3	NA	NA	TGTGCCATCAGTGAGTCGGCAGGGTACCTTAGTTCACCCCTCCACTTT	CAISESAGYLSSPLHF
TRBJ2-1	TRBV29-1	NA	TRBD1	TGCAGCGCCAATGCCGGGACAGGGATGAATGAGCAGTTCTTC	CSANAGTGMNEQFF
TRBJ2-5	TRBV2	NA	NA	TGTGCCAGCAGTGAAGGGACAGAGACCCAGTACTTC	CASSEGTETQYF
TRBJ1-1	TRBV30	few	NA	TGTGCCTGGAGTGCCAGGAACGAAGCTTTCTTT	CAWSARNEAFF
TRBJ1-3	TRBV2	few	TRBD1	TGTGCCAGCAGTGAGTTTCAGGGGGCCTTTGGAAACACCATATATTTT	CASSEFQGAFGNTIYF
TRBJ2-5	TRBV24-1	NA	TRBD2	TGTGCCACCAGTGACCCGGGACTAGCGGGGGGCAAAGAGACCCAGTACTTC	CATSDPGLAGGKETQYF
TRBJ1-1	TRBV12-5	NA	NA	TGTGCTAGTGGTTTGGCGAGAAACATGAACACTGAAGCTTTCTTT	CASGLARNMNTEAFF
TRBJ2-2	TRBV7-8	NA	TRBD2	TGTGCCAGCAGCTTAGTACGGCGGGGGTTAGGCACCGGGGAGCTGTTTTTT	CASSLVRRGLGTGELFF
TRBJ1-2	TRBV19	NA	NA	TGTGCCAGTAGTATAGTTGTTACATGGACCTATGGCTACACCTTC	CASSIVVTWTYGYTF
TRBJ1-1	TRBV3-1/TRBV3-2	NA	NA	TGTGCCAGCAGCCAAGATCTAGTAGCGGGGGGCGCTGAAGCTTTCTTT	CASSQDLVAGGAEAFF
TRBJ2-2	TRBV2	NA	NA	TGTGCCAGCCGCCGGTTTGACGCGAACACCGGGGAGCTGTTTTTT	CASRRFDANTGELFF
TRBJ1-1	TRBV5-1	NA	NA	TGCGCCAGCAGGTATATAGAGATGGACACTGAAGCTTTCTTT	CASRYIEMDTEAFF